Listed below are T cell receptor beta chains from one sample, sequenced in a study of a mutant IDH1 vaccine in newly diagnosed glioma. Antigens of these TCRs are unknown. Method: immunoSEQ multiplex PCR; TCRdb's copy keeps in-frame clones and lacks some. The table records about 44,000 clones, 75% to 95% of them present only once. Sequenced here: PBMCs, sampled from a glioma patient whose treatment included an IDH1 peptide vaccine. All receptors come from a man aged 50-60 years with glioma. Each CDR3 is given with its conserved first and last residue. A D gene is named only where the DNA matches it firmly. A clone size is listed for some rows: how often the clone was seen (once, few, many), or a class if it is expanded.

>.|TRBV28|TRBD2|TRBJ2-3
CASSSLAGVTTDTQYF
TGTGCCAGCAGTTCACTAGCGGGGGTAACAACAGATACGCAGTATTTT
>.|TRBV10-3|.|TRBJ2-3
CAISENSLDTQYF
TGTGCCATCAGTGAGAACTCCCTAGATACGCAGTATTTT
>.|TRBV30|TRBD1|TRBJ2-7
CAWSWGQGAYEQYF
TGTGCCTGGAGTTGGGGACAGGGTGCCTACGAGCAGTACTTC
>few|TRBV10-3|TRBD2|TRBJ2-2
CAITSTSGSQLFF
TGTGCCATCACTTCGACTAGCGGGAGTCAGCTGTTTTTT
>.|TRBV2|TRBD1|TRBJ2-2
CASSRDRVWNTGELFF
TGTGCCAGCAGCCGGGACAGGGTTTGGAACACCGGGGAGCTGTTTTTT
>.|TRBV27|TRBD1|TRBJ1-3
CASSFPGTGRSGNTIYF
TGTGCCAGCAGCTTCCCCGGGACAGGGCGCTCTGGAAACACCATATATTTT
>.|TRBV4-3|.|TRBJ2-7
CASSQPGGGVYEQYF
TGCGCCAGCAGCCAACCCGGAGGGGGGGTCTACGAGCAGTACTTC
>.|TRBV27|.|TRBJ1-2
CASSLDRNYGYTF
TGTGCCAGCAGTTTAGACAGAAACTATGGCTACACCTTC
>.|TRBV2|.|TRBJ2-1
CASSERAGRDEQFF
TGTGCCAGCAGTGAAAGGGCCGGCAGGGATGAGCAGTTCTTC
>.|TRBV29-1|TRBD2|TRBJ2-1
CSGRGWREGYNEQFF
TGCAGCGGTCGCGGATGGCGGGAGGGCTACAATGAGCAGTTCTTC
>once|TRBV5-1|.|TRBJ1-5
CASSLGHADSNQPQHF
TGCGCCAGCAGCTTGGGACACGCCGACTCCAATCAGCCCCAGCATTTT
>.|TRBV12-5|.|TRBJ1-2
CASGLSAGRNYGYTF
TGTGCTAGTGGTTTGTCTGCGGGGCGAAACTATGGCTACACCTTC
>.|TRBV30|.|TRBJ1-1
CAWSVLIRGTEAFF
TGTGCCTGGAGTGTACTCATAAGAGGGACTGAAGCTTTCTTT
>.|TRBV5-4|TRBD1|TRBJ1-1
CASSLDGTGVEANTEAFF
TGTGCCAGCAGCTTGGATGGGACAGGGGTCGAAGCCAACACTGAAGCTTTCTTT
>.|TRBV11-2|.|TRBJ2-7
CASSLGRGSYEQYF
TGTGCCAGCAGCTTAGGCAGGGGATCCTACGAGCAGTACTTC
>.|TRBV7-2|.|TRBJ1-2
CASSRSWDYGYTF
TGTGCCAGCAGCCGTAGCTGGGACTATGGCTACACCTTC
>.|TRBV4-1|TRBD2|TRBJ2-5
CASSPGGLKETQYF
TGCGCCAGCAGCCCCGGGGGGTTAAAAGAGACCCAGTACTTC
>.|TRBV14|.|TRBJ2-7
CASSKQGGYEQYF
TGTGCCAGCAGCAAACAGGGCGGCTACGAGCAGTACTTC
>.|TRBV10-1|.|TRBJ2-5
CASSLVAGETQYF
TGCGCCAGCAGTCTAGTGGCTGGAGAGACCCAGTACTTC
>.|TRBV9|.|TRBJ2-2
CASSFSDQSGELFF
TGTGCCAGCAGCTTCTCGGATCAAAGCGGGGAGCTGTTTTTT
>.|TRBV10-1|TRBD1|TRBJ1-6
CASSPGQGSPLHF
TGCGCCAGCAGCCCGGGACAGGGTTCACCCCTCCACTTT
>.|TRBV7-8|.|TRBJ2-3
CASSLGGASGNASSYTDTQYF
TGTGCCAGCAGCTTAGGGGGGGCCAGCGGGAACGCATCCAGTTACACAGATACGCAGTATTTT
>few|TRBV6-5|.|TRBJ1-1
CASSYSIAGVTEAFF
TGTGCCAGCAGTTACAGTATCGCAGGAGTAACTGAAGCTTTCTTT
>.|TRBV4-2|TRBD2|TRBJ2-5
CASSQVLADTAGETQYF
TGTGCCAGCAGCCAAGTTCTAGCGGACACCGCTGGGGAGACCCAGTACTTC
>.|TRBV9|.|TRBJ2-1
CASSVGAASYNEQFF
TGTGCCAGCAGCGTAGGGGCCGCTTCCTACAATGAGCAGTTCTTC
>.|TRBV19|TRBD1|TRBJ2-4
CASRAGGGFNIQYF
TGTGCCAGTAGGGCAGGGGGCGGTTTTAACATTCAGTACTTC
>.|TRBV5-4|TRBD1|TRBJ1-1
CASSLAGQGAGTEAFF
TGTGCCAGCAGCTTGGCAGGACAGGGGGCTGGGACTGAAGCTTTCTTT
>.|TRBV29-1|.|TRBJ2-7
CSVADRRSYEQYF
TGCAGCGTTGCTGACAGGCGGTCCTACGAGCAGTACTTC
>.|TRBV7-9|TRBD1|TRBJ1-2
CASSRLGTETYGYTF
TGTGCCAGCAGCCGCCTCGGGACAGAAACCTATGGCTACACCTTC
>.|TRBV28|TRBD2|TRBJ2-1
CASSSRGGRAGINNEQFF
TGTGCCAGCAGTTCCCGCGGGGGGAGGGCAGGGATTAACAATGAGCAGTTCTTC
>.|TRBV5-4|.|TRBJ2-7
CASSLVGDEQYF
TGTGCCAGCAGCTTGGTAGGGGACGAGCAGTACTTC
>.|TRBV2|.|TRBJ2-5
CASSEQGETQYF
TGTGCCAGCAGTGAACAGGGGGAGACCCAGTACTTC
>.|TRBV4-1|.|TRBJ2-7
CASSQDQGYEQYF
TGCGCCAGCAGCCAAGATCAAGGCTACGAGCAGTACTTC
>.|TRBV5-1|TRBD2|TRBJ2-7
CASSFDLAGGTYEQYF
TGCGCCAGCAGCTTCGACCTAGCGGGGGGGACCTACGAGCAGTACTTC
>.|TRBV6-6|.|TRBJ1-1
CASSRRERAEAEAFF
TGTGCCAGCAGTCGCAGGGAGAGGGCTGAGGCTGAAGCTTTCTTT
>.|TRBV7-8|.|TRBJ1-2
CASSLGDAYGYTF
TGTGCCAGCAGCTTAGGGGACGCTTATGGCTACACCTTC
>.|TRBV28|TRBD2|TRBJ2-5
CASSLQGLAKGTQYF
TGTGCCAGCAGCCTACAGGGACTAGCCAAGGGGACCCAGTACTTC
>.|TRBV28|.|TRBJ1-1
CASSSTGWNTEAFF
TGTGCCAGCAGTAGTACAGGGTGGAACACTGAAGCTTTCTTT